One and the same sample provided the 31 T cell receptor beta chains below, sequenced in a study of control samples from healthy donors and cancer patients. Method: immunoSEQ multiplex PCR; TCRdb's copy keeps in-frame clones and lacks some. The repertoire holds about 250,000 clones, with roughly four fifths as singletons. Input material: PBMCs. These TCRs come from a woman aged 55-70 years with lung cancer.

This chain joins TRBV28 and TRBJ2-1; perhaps TRBD2 as D (6 bases). CDR1 MDHEN and CDR2 SYDVKM come from the germline V gene. Trimming pared 7 bases from V and 13 bases from J, leaving 17 bases between. This CDR3 region has 12 residues. CDR3 sequence: CASTGRLVPQFF. The CDR3 coding sequence is TGTGCCAGCACGGGCCGACTAGTACCCCAGTTCTTC.

This clone has a handful of counts. This sequence joins TRBV21-1 and TRBJ2-1; no check of the table's D call, TRBD2, against the DNA was made. TRBV21-1 is a listed pseudogene. The CDR3 is 15 residues long. The CDR3 sequence is CASSIGGRRSNEQFF. The DNA of the CDR3 is TGTGCCAGCAGCATCGGCGGGCGCCGCTCCAATGAGCAGTTCTTC.

A remark on this clone: Other DNA sequences in the sample encode the same CDR3. This chain uses TRBV11-2 with TRBJ1-2; a weak D match, TRBD1 (5 bases). CDR3 length: 12 amino acids. The germline V gene has CDR1 SGHAT and CDR2 FQNNGV. Trimming took off 4 bases at V and 6 bases at J, with 9 bases between the two ends. The CDR3 DNA reads as TGTGCCAGCAGCTGGGGCGGGGATGGCTACACCTTC. Protein: CASSWGGDGYTF.

V gene TRBV28 combines with J gene TRBJ1-6; D is perhaps TRBD1 (5 bases). The ends were cut back, 6 bases at V and 6 bases at J, with 15 bases in the middle. Germline V gene lookup returns CDR1 MDHEN and CDR2 SYDVKM. This CDR3 contains 15 residues. The CDR3 sequence is CASRSGHLGNSPLHF. For the CDR3, the DNA is TGTGCCAGCAGAAGCGGACATTTGGGTAATTCACCCCTCCACTTT.

This rearrangement joins TRBV5-1 to TRBJ2-5, with 7 positions matching TRBD1. CDR1 is SGHRS and CDR2 is YFSETQ in the germline V gene. The CDR3 extends over 17 amino acids. The junction had 11 bases not matched to a gene; V was cut back by 3 bases and J by 0 bases. The chain's CDR3 is CASSWNPGQNYQETQYF. The CDR3 DNA reads as TGCGCCAGCAGCTGGAATCCGGGACAGAACTACCAAGAGACCCAGTACTTC.

The chain uses TRBV5-1 and TRBJ2-5, with D unclear. The V gene lost 0 bases and the J gene lost 4 bases, with 10 bases spanning the gap. There are 14 residues in the CDR3. CDR1 is SGHRS, CDR2 YFSETQ, per germline. The CDR3 DNA is TGCGCCAGCAGCTTGGCCATGACGGGAGAGACCCAGTACTTC. Protein product: CASSLAMTGETQYF. The variable domain in full, with the rest retrieved from reference TRBV5-1 and TRBJ2-5, is KAGVTQTPRYLIKTRGQQVTLSCSPISGHRSVSWYQQTPGQGLQFLFEYFSETQRNKGNFPGRFSGRQFSNSRSEMNVSTLELGDSALYLCASSLAMTGETQYFGPGTRLLVL.

V is TRBV5-1 and J is TRBJ1-2; D is ambiguous. Trimming removed 0 bases at V and 7 bases at J, with 16 bases between. CDR3 length equals 15 residues. The germline CDR1 and CDR2 sequences are SGHRS and YFSETQ. CDR3 sequence (DNA): TGCGCCAGCAGCTTGGGTTCACAACTATCAACTGGCTACACCTTC. Translating gives CASSLGSQLSTGYTF.

V usage is TRBV29-1 and J usage is TRBJ2-2; tentatively, D is TRBD1 (5 bases). The germline gives CDR1 SQVTM, CDR2 ANQGSEA. This CDR3 contains 17 residues. With 2 bases removed from V and 3 bases from J, the gap between germline ends came to 19 bases. The CDR3 loop reads CSVEQGSSAGHTGELFF. CDR3 DNA sequence: TGCAGCGTTGAACAGGGAAGTTCGGCAGGGCACACCGGGGAGCTGTTTTTT.

This sequence joins TRBV20-1 and TRBJ2-7; no clear D. With 3 bases removed from V and 11 bases from J, the gap between germline ends came to 14 bases. The length of the CDR3 is 11 residues. CDR1 DFQATT and CDR2 SNEGSKA come from the germline V gene (reference sequence). The CDR3 is CSARDPPQEYF. The CDR3 nucleotides are TGCAGTGCTAGGGACCCTCCACAAGAGTACTTC.

The chain links TRBV5-4 to TRBJ2-7, with TRBD1 matching over 8 bases. The CDR3 length is 14 residues. Germline trimming cut 4 bases from V and 4 bases from J; bases unmatched to any gene: 7. The germline V gene has CDR1 SGHNT and CDR2 YYREEE (reference sequence). The CDR3 DNA sequence: TGTGCCAGCAGCCCGAGGACAGGGAGGTACGAGCAGTACTTC. Its translation is CASSPRTGRYEQYF.

V usage is TRBV9 and J usage is TRBJ1-1; D unresolved. This CDR3 comprises 13 residues. V was shortened by 2 bases and J by 0 bases, with 5 bases between the two germline ends. Germline loops: CDR1 SGDLS, CDR2 YYNGEE. The CDR3 reads CASSVLMNTEAFF. CDR3 DNA: TGTGCCAGCAGCGTTCTCATGAACACTGAAGCTTTCTTT. Complete variable domain (other parts from reference TRBV9 and TRBJ1-1): DSGVTQTPKHLITATGQRVTLRCSPRSGDLSVYWYQQSLDQGLQFLIQYYNGEERAKGNILERFSAQQFPDLHSELNLSSLELGDSALYFCASSVLMNTEAFFGQGTRLTVV.

DNA of the CDR3: TGTGCCAGCTCAGTCCGACAGGAAGCTTTCTTT. Translation gives CASSVRQEAFF. This chain uses TRBV19 with TRBJ1-1; D possibly corresponds to TRBD1 (5 bases). CDR3 length: 11 amino acids. The germline gives CDR1 LNHDA, CDR2 SQIVND (reference sequence). Trimming removed 9 bases at V and 8 bases at J, with 13 bases between. Supplemented by reference TRBV19 and TRBJ1-1, the full variable domain reads DGGITQSPKYLFRKEGQNVTLSCEQNLNHDAMYWYRQDPGQGLRLIYYSQIVNDFQKGDIAEGYSVSREKKESFPLTVTSAQKNPTAFYLCASSVRQEAFFGQGTRLTVV.

The J gene is TRBJ1-1, the V gene TRBV2, with D perhaps TRBD1 (5 bases). CDR1 and CDR2 (germline): SNHLY, FYNNEI. CDR3 length equals 13 residues. The V and J ends lost 6 bases and 4 bases respectively, with 12 bases between them. The CDR3 nucleotides read TGTGCCAGCAGCGCGGGACCGAGCACTGAAGCTTTCTTT. It specifies CASSAGPSTEAFF.

The rearrangement links TRBV4-1 to TRBJ1-2; D gene unclear. The CDR3 runs 16 residues. V gave up 2 bases and J gave up 5 bases, with 18 bases separating them. Germline CDR1 is MGHRA and CDR2 is YSYEKL. CDR3 coding DNA: TGCGCCAGCAGCCAACCCTACAGCCCGTTGAGGTATGGCTACACCTTC. This sequence encodes CASSQPYSPLRYGYTF.

The chain has TRBV3-1 (or the pseudogene TRBV3-2) and TRBJ2-7, with 9 bases aligning to TRBD2. Germline CDR1 LGHDT, CDR2 YNNKEL (reference sequence). Trimming removed 4 bases from V and 2 bases from J; junction bases left unmatched: 15. The CDR3 has 18 residues. CDR3 sequence: CASSPPGLSGRSAYEQYF. CDR3 DNA: TGTGCCAGCAGCCCCCCGGGGTTGAGCGGGAGGTCCGCCTACGAGCAGTACTTC.

The chain has TRBV4-1 and TRBJ1-2; D perhaps matches TRBD1 (6 bases). Germline CDR1 MGHRA, CDR2 YSYEKL. The CDR3 length is 14 residues. The V end was cut by 0 bases, the J end by 7 bases, with 12 bases between. CDR3 protein: CASSQDEGVGGYTF. The CDR3 region has the DNA TGCGCCAGCAGCCAAGACGAGGGGGTTGGTGGCTACACCTTC.

This chain joins TRBV9 and TRBJ1-2; D gene unclear. The V end lost 4 bases, the J end lost 0 bases, and 16 bases lay between the germline ends. The CDR3 has 16 residues. The germline V gene encodes CDR1 SGDLS and CDR2 YYNGEE. CDR3 sequence (DNA): TGTGCCAGCAGCCCCTTCGGGAATACAGCTAACTATGGCTACACCTTC. This codes for CASSPFGNTANYGYTF.

This CDR3 is CASSPGRQSGNEQFF. The CDR3 DNA follows: TGCGCCAGCAGCCCCGGTCGACAGAGTGGGAATGAGCAGTTCTTC. The chain is built from TRBV5-1 and TRBJ2-1; the D gene is possibly TRBD1 (5 bases). The CDR3 has 15 residues. V was pared by 4 bases and J by 7 bases, with 18 bases between. Germline values: CDR1 SGHRS, CDR2 YFSETQ. The full variable domain, its missing parts supplied by reference TRBV5-1 and TRBJ2-1, is KAGVTQTPRYLIKTRGQQVTLSCSPISGHRSVSWYQQTPGQGLQFLFEYFSETQRNKGNFPGRFSGRQFSNSRSEMNVSTLELGDSALYLCASSPGRQSGNEQFFGPGTRLTVL.

The V and J genes are TRBV9 and TRBJ2-7; D gene uncertain. The CDR3 is made up of 11 amino acids. Germline V CDR1 and CDR2: SGDLS, YYNGEE. V lost 0 bases, J lost 7 bases, and 5 bases lay in between. For the CDR3, the DNA is TGTGCCAGCAGCGTAGAAGGGGAGCAGTACTTC. It is translated as CASSVEGEQYF. The full variable domain, with the rest looked up from reference TRBV9 and TRBJ2-7, is DSGVTQTPKHLITATGQRVTLRCSPRSGDLSVYWYQQSLDQGLQFLIQYYNGEERAKGNILERFSAQQFPDLHSELNLSSLELGDSALYFCASSVEGEQYFGPGTRLTVT.

Concerning this clone itself: This CDR3 is also generated by other DNA sequences in the sample. V usage is TRBV19 and J usage is TRBJ2-2; D is unclear. Germline loops: CDR1 LNHDA, CDR2 SQIVND (reference sequence). The ends were cut back, 7 bases at V and 6 bases at J, with 6 bases in the middle. The CDR3 extends over 11 amino acids. Here the CDR3 reads CASKRAGELFF. The CDR3, as DNA: TGTGCCAGTAAACGCGCCGGGGAGCTGTTTTTT.

This rearrangement joins TRBV7-3 to TRBJ2-7; weak D call: TRBD2 (6 bases). In germline, CDR1 is SGHTA, CDR2 FQGTGA. Trimming pared 2 bases from V and 0 bases from J, leaving 11 bases between. This CDR3 is 15 amino acids long. Here the CDR3 DNA reads TGTGCCAGCAGCTTACTGGCGGGGCCCTCCTACGAGCAGTACTTC. It translates to CASSLLAGPSYEQYF.

The gene calls are TRBV3-1 (or the pseudogene TRBV3-2) and TRBJ2-7; D might be TRBD2 (7 bases). Looked up from germline, CDR1 is LGHDT and CDR2 is YNNKEL (reference sequence). Trimming shortened V by 5 bases and J by 6 bases, and 14 bases separated the two germline ends. The CDR3 is 13 amino acids. CDR3 nucleotide sequence: TGTGCCAGCAGCTCTTACAGGGAGGGCGAGCAGTACTTC. Protein sequence: CASSSYREGEQYF.

The chain recombines TRBV2 with TRBJ2-7; 9 positions agree with TRBD1. There are 14 residues in the CDR3. V lost 6 bases to trimming and J lost 5 bases; unmatched junction nucleotides: 8. Germline V lookup: CDR1 SNHLY, CDR2 FYNNEI. CDR3 residues: CASSEQGAGDEQYF. Written as DNA, the CDR3 is TGTGCCAGCAGCGAACAGGGGGCCGGGGACGAGCAGTACTTC.

The V and J genes are TRBV25-1 and TRBJ1-3; 10 bases map to TRBD1. Germline V gives CDR1 MGHDK, CDR2 SYGVNS. Trimming at V came to 5 bases and at J to 2 bases, leaving 9 bases not matched to a gene. The CDR3 has 17 residues. The chain's CDR3 is CASSPYAGQGAGNTIYF. In DNA, the CDR3 is TGTGCCAGCAGTCCTTATGCCGGACAGGGGGCTGGAAACACCATATATTTT. Full variable domain (remainder filled in from reference TRBV25-1 and TRBJ1-3): EADIYQTPRYLVIGTGKKITLECSQTMGHDKMYWYQQDPGMELHLIHYSYGVNSTEKGDLSSESTVSRIRTEHFPLTLESARPSHTSQYLCASSPYAGQGAGNTIYFGEGSWLTVV.

The V call is TRBV5-1, the J call TRBJ1-5; 8 bases line up with TRBD1. The CDR3 covers 15 residues. Germline CDR1 reads SGHRS; CDR2 reads YFSETQ. The junction had 10 bases not matched to a gene; V was cut back by 4 bases and J by 7 bases. DNA for the CDR3: TGCGCCAGCAGCCCAGAACCAGGGGGCGGACAGCCCCAGCATTTT. The encoded protein is CASSPEPGGGQPQHF.

Comments on this clone: This same CDR3 is encoded by further DNA sequences in the sample. This chain connects TRBV7-9 to TRBJ1-5; D remains ambiguous. V lost 3 bases to trimming and J lost 4 bases, with 10 bases between them. The germline V gene has CDR1 SEHNR and CDR2 FQNEAQ (reference sequence). The CDR3 extends over 14 amino acids. The CDR3 reads CASSLVGANQPQHF. For the CDR3, the DNA is TGTGCCAGCAGCTTGGTTGGTGCTAATCAGCCCCAGCATTTT. Filled out from reference TRBV7-9 and TRBJ1-5, the complete variable domain reads DTGVSQNPRHKITKRGQNVTFRCDPISEHNRLYWYRQTLGQGPEFLTYFQNEAQLEKSRLLSDRFSAERPKGSFSTLEIQRTEQGDSAMYLCASSLVGANQPQHFGDGTRLSIL.

This rearrangement joins TRBV5-1 to TRBJ2-5, with D perhaps TRBD1 or TRBD2 (5 bases each). Trimming removed 0 bases at V and 5 bases at J, with 14 bases between. The germline V gene encodes CDR1 SGHRS and CDR2 YFSETQ. The CDR3 length is 15 residues. The CDR3, as DNA: TGCGCCAGCAGCTTGGAGATTCCGGGGCGGGAGACCCAGTACTTC. Translation: CASSLEIPGRETQYF.

This chain connects TRBV24-1 to TRBJ1-5; no firm D call. CDR1 and CDR2 from the germline V gene are KGHDR and SFDVKD. The CDR3 contains 15 residues. Trimming pared 5 bases from V and 8 bases from J, leaving 18 bases between. The CDR3 region is CATSAMRSVREPQHF. CDR3 nucleotides: TGTGCCACCAGTGCCATGCGTTCGGTGAGGGAGCCCCAGCATTTT.

The chain recombines TRBV5-1 with TRBJ1-2; D not certain. Trimming left V 0 bases short and J 2 bases short, with 5 bases between. The germline V gene has CDR1 SGHRS and CDR2 YFSETQ. The CDR3 consists of 13 residues. The CDR3 protein is CASSLAQNYGYTF. Written as DNA, the CDR3 is TGCGCCAGCAGCTTGGCCCAGAACTATGGCTACACCTTC.

This CDR3 reads CASSPDGLAGGEKLFF. DNA for the CDR3: TGCGCCAGCAGCCCGGATGGGCTAGCAGGTGGTGAAAAACTGTTTTTT. The gene calls are TRBV4-1 and TRBJ1-4; D remains unclear. Germline V gene lookup returns CDR1 MGHRA and CDR2 YSYEKL. The germline V and J ends were trimmed by 4 bases and 7 bases, with 19 bases remaining between them. The length of the CDR3 is 16 residues.

This clone was seen only a few times. The CDR3 here is CASSLLTGSNSPLHF. The DNA of the CDR3 is TGTGCCAGCAGCCTTTTGACAGGATCTAATTCACCCCTCCACTTT. The chain has TRBV7-2 and TRBJ1-6; D perhaps matches TRBD1 (6 bases). Germline V gene lookup returns CDR1 SGHTA and CDR2 FQGNSA. The CDR3 runs to 15 residues. Trimming removed 5 bases from V and 6 bases from J, with 14 bases in between.